The rows below give T cell receptor beta chains drawn from one sample of a study of blood T cell repertoires in COVID-19. This table comes from immunoSEQ multiplex PCR, and its TCRdb copy is limited to in-frame clones, with some not included. The sample records fewer than 200,000 clones, 80% to 90% being singletons. The sample consisted of peripheral blood. The origin of the receptors is a man between 18 and 35 years old who had recovered from COVID-19. Both conserved end residues are part of each CDR3. Fields, in order: J gene, D gene, V gene, CDR3 DNA, CDR3 protein. D genes are given only for firm matches.

TRBJ1-6 . TRBV11-2 TGTGCCAGCAGCCGCAACTCTCCCCGGGGGGCTTCCTATAATTCACCCCTCCACTTT CASSRNSPRGASYNSPLHF
TRBJ1-5 . TRBV28 TGTGCCAGCAGTTCCTCGGGGATCAATCAGCCCCAGCATTTT CASSSSGINQPQHF
TRBJ1-5 TRBD1 TRBV7-9 TGTGCCAGCAGCTCGGGACAGGGGGGGGATCAGCCCCAGCATTTT CASSSGQGGDQPQHF
TRBJ2-1 TRBD2 TRBV9 TGTGCCAGCAGCGTAGCTAGCGGGAGAGGCGAGCAGTTCTTC CASSVASGRGEQFF
TRBJ1-1 . TRBV6-6 TGTGCCAGCACGGGTGGGGGGAGGTTGTTAAACACTGAAGCTTTCTTT CASTGGGRLLNTEAFF
TRBJ1-3 . TRBV13 TGTGCCAGCAGCCTCAGGGTCGTCTCGGGAAACACCATATATTTT CASSLRVVSGNTIYF
TRBJ2-2 TRBD2 TRBV10-3 TGTGCCATCAGGATAGCGGGCCTAAACTTTAACACCGGGGAGCTGTTTTTT CAIRIAGLNFNTGELFF
TRBJ2-6 . TRBV5-1 TGCGCCAGCAGCTTGGCTGGCAGGGTGTACGCTGGGGCCAACGTCCTGACTTTC CASSLAGRVYAGANVLTF
TRBJ2-1 . TRBV18 TGTGCCAGCTTCTCATTGCAGGAGCAGTTCTTC CASFSLQEQFF
TRBJ2-7 . TRBV5-4 TGTGCCAGCAGCCGGGAGCTCTACGAGCAGTACTTC CASSRELYEQYF
TRBJ1-5 . TRBV10-3 TGTGCCATCAGTGAGTCGAGGGGCAATCAGCCCCAGCATTTT CAISESRGNQPQHF
TRBJ2-3 . TRBV24-1 TGTGCCACCAGAGACAGCAGCACAGATACGCAGTATTTT CATRDSSTDTQYF
TRBJ1-6 TRBD1 TRBV11-2 TGTGCCAGCAGCTTAGCATCGGCAGGGGGAAAACCCCTCCACTTT CASSLASAGGKPLHF
TRBJ2-7 TRBD1 TRBV11-2 TGTGCCAGCAGCTTAGTAGCAGGGGGCTATGGCGAGCAGTACTTC CASSLVAGGYGEQYF
TRBJ2-3 . TRBV7-6 TGTGCCAGCAGCCCTACCGGGGGTAGCACAGATACGCAGTATTTT CASSPTGGSTDTQYF
TRBJ2-1 . TRBV7-2 TGTGCCAGCAGCTTAGGGAGTCCAAGCTCCTACAATGAGCAGTTCTTC CASSLGSPSSYNEQFF
TRBJ2-5 TRBD2 TRBV7-6 TGTGCCAGCAGCTTAGGATTAGCGGGAGAGACCCAGTACTTC CASSLGLAGETQYF
TRBJ1-2 TRBD1 TRBV27 TGTGCCAGCAGTGGCGGGGGGACAGGGGGCGTGGGCTACACCTTC CASSGGGTGGVGYTF